This TCR beta chain originates from a study of blood T cell repertoires in COVID-19. On the study more broadly: Acute-phase and convalescent COVID-19 samples originated in the United States, Italy and Spain. In each case, the material was cDNA or gDNA derived from T cells, B-cell-depleted T cells, or PBMCs.

Per the original methods: Estimated nucleated cell counts came from reference gene primer amplification. The repertoire was sequenced with immunoSEQ multiplex PCR; TCRdb's copy has only in-frame clones and lacks some. That table gives V, J and clone size, and the DNA gave D and trimming. The sample records under 200,000 clones, around nine tenths being singletons. The CDR3 covers 14 residues. Germline-derived CDR1 and CDR2 are MNHEY and SVGAGI. V lost 2 bases and J lost 3, with 11 bases in between. The V and J genes are TRBV6-5 and TRBJ2-7; a possible D gene is TRBD2 (5 bases). This sequence originates from a young man with active or convalescent COVID-19. Specimen: peripheral blood. CDR3 residues: CASSYRERGYEQYF. For the CDR3, the DNA is TGTGCCAGCAGTTACCGGGAACGGGGCTACGAGCAGTACTTC.